These T cell receptor beta chains were read from a single sample in a study of type 1 regulatory T cells. In TCRdb, the reads were re-called with MiXCR into one record per CDR3 protein. In the table there are about 68,000 distinct CDR3 sequences, about three fifths of which are singletons. The antigens these receptors bind are not known. Sample: cultured T cells, either the whole culture or a sorted T cell fraction (not recorded which). These receptors came from a human donor in good health. CDR3s include the opening cysteine and the closing phenylalanine or tryptophan. Each record gives: J gene, V gene, CDR3 protein.

J gene: TRBJ2-7
V gene: TRBV3-1
CDR3 protein: CASSPPLALYEQYF

J gene: TRBJ1-2
V gene: TRBV5-1
CDR3 protein: CASSLEGLYGYTF

J gene: TRBJ1-4
V gene: TRBV6-5
CDR3 protein: CASSYGSKLFF

J gene: TRBJ2-7
V gene: TRBV5-1
CDR3 protein: CASSLQVSYEQYF

J gene: TRBJ2-3
V gene: TRBV9
CDR3 protein: CASSVGDTQYF

J gene: TRBJ1-5
V gene: TRBV20-1
CDR3 protein: CSARVPRGAHQPQHF

J gene: TRBJ1-3
V gene: TRBV29-1
CDR3 protein: CSVGSGNTIYF

J gene: TRBJ2-3
V gene: TRBV20-1
CDR3 protein: CSAHAAGGADTQYF

J gene: TRBJ1-5
V gene: TRBV7-2
CDR3 protein: CASSPNLGNQPQHF

J gene: TRBJ2-2
V gene: TRBV4-2
CDR3 protein: CASSQDHAEVELFF

J gene: TRBJ1-1
V gene: TRBV7-2
CDR3 protein: CASSKTMNTEAFF

J gene: TRBJ2-5
V gene: TRBV12-3/TRBV12-4
CDR3 protein: CASSPIAGETQYF

J gene: TRBJ2-1
V gene: TRBV4-3
CDR3 protein: CASSQVGETPPGF

J gene: TRBJ2-1
V gene: TRBV19
CDR3 protein: CATNRGGLGEQFF

J gene: TRBJ2-7
V gene: TRBV20-1
CDR3 protein: CSARDRTGGYKQYF

J gene: TRBJ2-1
V gene: TRBV13
CDR3 protein: CASSPSRDRGRNEQFF

J gene: TRBJ2-5
V gene: TRBV7-2
CDR3 protein: CASSRTGGGETQYF

J gene: TRBJ1-2
V gene: TRBV12-3/TRBV12-4
CDR3 protein: CASSLATAFYGYTF

J gene: TRBJ2-7
V gene: TRBV27
CDR3 protein: CASSATSGRLDEQYF

J gene: TRBJ1-1
V gene: TRBV20-1
CDR3 protein: CSTPRGPANTEAFF

J gene: TRBJ2-3
V gene: TRBV2
CDR3 protein: CASRDRRESTDTQYF

J gene: TRBJ2-5
V gene: TRBV15
CDR3 protein: CATSRVYGYQETQYF

J gene: TRBJ1-1
V gene: TRBV12-3/TRBV12-4
CDR3 protein: CASIPRGAMNTEAFF

J gene: TRBJ1-1
V gene: TRBV7-3
CDR3 protein: CASSLQGGLTEAFF

J gene: TRBJ2-7
V gene: TRBV7-2
CDR3 protein: CASSARLAGPEQYF

J gene: TRBJ2-7
V gene: TRBV2
CDR3 protein: CASHAGGYEQYF

J gene: TRBJ2-1
V gene: TRBV6-5
CDR3 protein: CASTTSGRPNEQFF

J gene: TRBJ2-7
V gene: TRBV12-3/TRBV12-4
CDR3 protein: CATRRGPGREQYF

J gene: TRBJ2-3
V gene: TRBV20-1
CDR3 protein: CSARETGTSFPDTQYF

J gene: TRBJ2-7
V gene: TRBV3-1
CDR3 protein: CASSQDPPSGRSEQYF

J gene: TRBJ2-2
V gene: TRBV11-2
CDR3 protein: CASSPRGQGVAGELFF

J gene: TRBJ1-6
V gene: TRBV7-2
CDR3 protein: CASSLLGTGPLSPLHF

J gene: TRBJ2-7
V gene: TRBV7-2
CDR3 protein: CASSSNGPATGQYF

J gene: TRBJ2-6
V gene: TRBV6-6
CDR3 protein: CASSQTGANVLTF

J gene: TRBJ2-1
V gene: TRBV20-1
CDR3 protein: CSARDPSVGEQFF

J gene: TRBJ1-5
V gene: TRBV29-1
CDR3 protein: CSVAPAGGLQPQHF

J gene: TRBJ2-3
V gene: TRBV4-1
CDR3 protein: CASSPRDRGNTDTQYF

J gene: TRBJ2-1
V gene: TRBV6-2/TRBV6-3
CDR3 protein: CASSYRVANEQFF

J gene: TRBJ1-5
V gene: TRBV6-2/TRBV6-3
CDR3 protein: CASSLSTGGAGQPQHF

J gene: TRBJ2-1
V gene: TRBV24-1
CDR3 protein: CATSGDSTSYNEQFF

J gene: TRBJ2-3
V gene: TRBV20-1
CDR3 protein: CSAQAPGTGGTDTQYF

J gene: TRBJ1-1
V gene: TRBV4-2
CDR3 protein: CASSREQGQSEAFF

J gene: TRBJ2-2
V gene: TRBV3-1
CDR3 protein: CASSPRGPWDTGELFF